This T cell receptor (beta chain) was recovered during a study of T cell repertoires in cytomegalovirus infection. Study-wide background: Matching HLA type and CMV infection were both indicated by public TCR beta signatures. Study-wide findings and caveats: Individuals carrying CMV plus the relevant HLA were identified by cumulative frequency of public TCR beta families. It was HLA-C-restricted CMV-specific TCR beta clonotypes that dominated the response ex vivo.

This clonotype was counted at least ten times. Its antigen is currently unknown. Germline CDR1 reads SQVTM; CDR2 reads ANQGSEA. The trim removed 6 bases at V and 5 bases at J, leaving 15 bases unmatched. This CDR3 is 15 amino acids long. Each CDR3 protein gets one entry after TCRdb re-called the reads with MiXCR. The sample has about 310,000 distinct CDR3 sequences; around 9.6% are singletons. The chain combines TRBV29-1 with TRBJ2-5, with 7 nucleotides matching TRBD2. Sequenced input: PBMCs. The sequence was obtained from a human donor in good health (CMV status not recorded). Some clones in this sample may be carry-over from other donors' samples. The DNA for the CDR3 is TGCAGCGTCTCAGCGGGGTCCGGCGAATCGGAGACCCAGTACTTC. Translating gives CSVSAGSGESETQYF. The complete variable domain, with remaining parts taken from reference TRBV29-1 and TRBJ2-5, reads SAVISQKPSRDICQRGTSLTIQCQVDSQVTMMFWYRQQPGQSLTLIATANQGSEATYESGFVIDKFPISRPNLTFSTLTVSNMSPEDSSIYLCSVSAGSGESETQYFGPGTRLLVL.